The 5 T cell receptor beta chains below all came from one sample that was sequenced in a study of Graves' ophthalmopathy and Graves' hyperthyroidism. Using RNA transcripts, the TCR beta CDR3 regions were amplified. In the first round, RT-PCR was carried out with HTBI primers, and a multiplex PCR formed the second round. TCRdb recomputed calls from the multiplex PCR reads with MiXCR, one row per CDR3 protein. In the table there are about 48,000 distinct CDR3 sequences, roughly 52% of which are singletons. The specimen was peripheral blood. The receptors stem from an adult man with Graves' ophthalmopathy.

This clonotype was picked up a small number of times. The CDR3: CASSIQVKNSPLHF. CDR3 nucleotides: TGTGCCAGTAGTATTCAGGTGAAGAATTCACCCCTCCACTTT. This chain connects TRBV19 to TRBJ1-6, with D hard to call. This CDR3 contains 14 residues. Trimming took off 3 bases at V and 7 bases at J, with 10 bases between the two ends. CDR1 and CDR2 from the germline V gene are LNHDA and SQIVND (reference sequence).

The rearrangement links TRBV15 to TRBJ1-2, with D unresolved. Between the trimmed V and J ends, which lost 4 bases and 7 bases, there was a span of 13 bases. Germline CDR1 reads LNHNV; CDR2 reads YYDKDF (reference sequence). The CDR3 consists of 13 residues. DNA for the CDR3: TGTGCCACCAGCACAGACGGCTCCTGTGGCTACACCTTC. Translating gives CATSTDGSCGYTF.

This rearrangement joins TRBV7-9 to TRBJ2-1; 10 nucleotides agree with TRBD2. V shed 0 bases, J shed 4 bases, and the junction held 12 bases outside the gene matches. The CDR3 covers 19 residues. CDR1 is SEHNR, CDR2 FQNEAQ, per germline (reference sequence). The CDR3 is CASSLAGLAGVRGYNEQFF. The CDR3 coding sequence is TGTGCCAGCAGCTTAGCAGGCCTAGCGGGAGTAAGGGGGTACAATGAGCAGTTCTTC. The whole variable domain, remainder taken from reference TRBV7-9 and TRBJ2-1, is DTGVSQNPRHKITKRGQNVTFRCDPISEHNRLYWYRQTLGQGPEFLTYFQNEAQLEKSRLLSDRFSAERPKGSFSTLEIQRTEQGDSAMYLCASSLAGLAGVRGYNEQFFGPGTRLTVL.

V usage is TRBV7-2 and J usage is TRBJ2-7; a possible D gene is TRBD2 (7 bases). This CDR3 is 15 amino acids long. Looked up from germline, CDR1 is SGHTA and CDR2 is FQGNSA. Trimming shortened V by 2 bases and J by 7 bases, and 18 bases separated the two germline ends. For the CDR3, the DNA is TGTGCCAGCAGCTTATTTCGCGGGGGCACCGGGGAGCAGTACTTC. Translating gives CASSLFRGGTGEQYF.

Details on this clonotype: Relative to the germline gene, one junction end is altered; a read error may explain this. The CDR3 protein is CASSPLAEPTYEQYF. CDR3 sequence (DNA): TGCGCCAGCAGCCCACTCGCGGAGCCAACCTACGAGCAGTACTTC. V is TRBV11-2 and J is TRBJ2-7; unclear D gene. The CDR3 is made up of 15 amino acids. The germline CDR1 and CDR2 sequences are SGHAT and FQNNGV.